Listed here are 26 T cell receptor beta chains from one sample, sequenced in a study of T-cell memory formation after mild COVID-19. TCRdb processed the 5' RACE reads anew with MiXCR; each CDR3 protein has one entry. The sample has approximately 450,000 distinct CDR3 sequences, over 15% seen once. Source material: PBMCs or a T cell subset sorted from them (not recorded which). The receptors shown here come from an adult woman who had mild COVID-19 (a few samples of this study predate the infection). Cell type and time point are not known.

This clonotype was counted ten times or more. The V call is TRBV7-8, the J call TRBJ1-1; D is unclear. V lost 1 base to trimming and J lost 4 bases, with 7 bases between them. The CDR3 totals 13 residues. CDR1 SGHVS and CDR2 FQNEAQ come from the germline V gene. The CDR3 spells CASSLGEGTEAFF. In DNA, the CDR3 is TGTGCCAGCAGCTTAGGTGAAGGCACTGAAGCTTTCTTT.

The table lists this clonotype with a few counts. V usage is TRBV12-3 or TRBV12-4 and J usage is TRBJ2-7; TRBD1 matches at 10 bases. The CDR3 consists of 18 residues. J was trimmed by 1 base and V by 0 bases; bases with no gene match: 9. The CDR3 region is CASSLALGTGVESYEQYF. The CDR3 DNA follows: TGTGCCAGCAGTTTAGCGCTGGGGACAGGGGTTGAATCCTACGAGCAGTACTTC.

This clonotype occurred a few times. The gene calls are TRBV6-6 and TRBJ1-1, with 9 bases identical to TRBD1. This CDR3 contains 15 residues. V shed 4 bases, J shed 7 bases, and the junction held 10 bases outside the gene matches. The V gene's germline CDR1 is MNHNY and CDR2 SVGAGI (reference sequence). The DNA for the CDR3 is TGTGCCAGCAGTTCCAAACAGGGGGCATGGGGTGAAGCTTTCTTT. Encoded protein: CASSSKQGAWGEAFF.

The chain is built from TRBV5-5 and TRBJ2-1, with 8 positions matching TRBD1. J was trimmed by 2 bases and V by 4 bases; bases with no gene match: 8. Germline-derived CDR1 and CDR2 are SGHKS and YYEKEE (reference sequence). The CDR3 length is 16 residues. The CDR3 nucleotides are TGTGCCAGCAGCGCCGGGACAGGCGAAACCTACAATGAGCAGTTCTTC. Protein: CASSAGTGETYNEQFF.

This clonotype was seen at least ten times. A much more abundant neighbour one base away suggests this may be a read error. The chain joins TRBV4-1 to TRBJ2-7; D is undetermined. Trimming pared 2 bases from V and 5 bases from J, leaving 10 bases between. The CDR3 extends over 13 amino acids. Per the germline V gene, CDR1 is MGHRA and CDR2 is YSYEKL. The CDR3 coding sequence is TGCGCCAGCAGCCAACCGAGTGGGGACGAGCAGTACTTC. This translates into CASSQPSGDEQYF.

In its sample, this clonotype was seen a few times. The chain joins TRBV5-1 to TRBJ2-7; weak D call: TRBD2 (5 bases). The V end lost 2 bases, the J end lost 5 bases, and 14 bases lay between the germline ends. CDR3 size: 14 residues. CDR1 SGHRS and CDR2 YFSETQ come from the germline V gene. The CDR3 is CASSLGGLIDEQYF. In DNA form, the CDR3 reads TGCGCCAGCAGCTTAGGAGGATTGATCGACGAGCAGTACTTC.

This clonotype was counted at least ten times. The chain uses TRBV4-1 and TRBJ2-7; 7 nucleotides align to TRBD1. V lost 1 base, J lost 4 bases, and 7 bases stayed unmatched. This CDR3 has 15 amino acids. Looked up from germline, CDR1 is MGHRA and CDR2 is YSYEKL. The CDR3 DNA sequence: TGCGCCAGCAGCCAAGGACAGGGACCCTCGTACGAGCAGTACTTC. This codes for CASSQGQGPSYEQYF.

The genes are TRBV6-5 and TRBJ2-5; TRBD2 agrees at 7 bases. There are 15 residues in the CDR3. CDR1 and CDR2 from the germline V gene are MNHEY and SVGAGI. V shed 6 bases, J shed 5 bases, and the junction held 12 bases outside the gene matches. Here the CDR3 reads CASSQTSLSRETQYF. CDR3 nucleotides: TGTGCCAGCAGCCAGACTAGCTTATCACGGGAGACCCAGTACTTC.

Only a few counts were recorded for this clonotype. The J gene is TRBJ2-5, the V gene TRBV20-1; 10 bases match TRBD2. Germline CDR1 and CDR2: DFQATT and SNEGSKA (reference sequence). After removal of 4 bases from V and 6 bases from J, the junction contained 8 bases not matched to a gene. This CDR3 is 14 amino acids long. CDR3 loop: CSATEAGGLQTQYF. CDR3 DNA sequence: TGCAGTGCTACAGAAGCGGGAGGGTTGCAGACCCAGTACTTC.

The chain recombines TRBV12-3 or TRBV12-4 with TRBJ1-1, with D uncertain. This CDR3 has 15 amino acids. V was shortened by 6 bases and J by 0 bases, with 14 bases between the two germline ends. CDR3 loop: CASRAGGLLNTEAFF. The CDR3 DNA follows: TGTGCCAGCAGGGCGGGAGGACTCTTGAACACTGAAGCTTTCTTT.

This clonotype came up a few times. J is TRBJ2-1 and V is TRBV20-1; TRBD2 aligns across 8 bases. The CDR3 loop spans 15 amino acids. V lost 4 bases, J lost 8 bases, and 13 bases stayed unmatched. Looked up from germline, CDR1 is DFQATT and CDR2 is SNEGSKA (reference sequence). As DNA, the CDR3 is TGCAGTGCTACAGGGTTCAGCGGGAGTCGCCATGAGCAGTTCTTC. As protein: CSATGFSGSRHEQFF.

The genes are TRBV6-5 and TRBJ2-7; 9 bases map to TRBD2. CDR1 and CDR2 (germline): MNHEY, SVGAGI. Trimming removed 7 bases from V and 2 bases from J; junction bases left unmatched: 6. The CDR3 has 14 residues. The DNA of the CDR3 is TGTGCCAGCAAGGGGGCTAGCGGGACCTACGAGCAGTACTTC. This codes for CASKGASGTYEQYF.

The V call is TRBV6-5, the J call TRBJ2-7; D is unclear. V shed 2 bases and J shed 3 bases, with 8 bases lying between them. The CDR3 covers 13 residues. Germline CDR1 MNHEY, CDR2 SVGAGI. This CDR3 reads CASSYNLGYEQYF. The DNA of the CDR3 is TGTGCCAGCAGTTACAATCTGGGCTACGAGCAGTACTTC.

This clonotype was counted only a few times. The V call is TRBV4-1, the J call TRBJ2-3, with unresolved D. The V and J ends lost 0 bases and 0 bases respectively, with 7 bases between them. The germline V gene encodes CDR1 MGHRA and CDR2 YSYEKL. This CDR3 comprises 15 residues. CDR3 DNA: TGCGCCAGCAGCCAAGATACATATAGCACAGATACGCAGTATTTT. The encoded protein is CASSQDTYSTDTQYF.

The V gene is TRBV10-3, the J gene TRBJ2-7; 9 bases map to TRBD2. V lost 6 bases, J lost 3 bases, and 9 bases stayed unmatched. CDR1 is ENHRY, CDR2 SYGVKD, per germline. This CDR3 spans 15 amino acids. CDR3 region: CAISPGTSRGYEQYF. The CDR3 DNA is TGTGCCATCAGCCCCGGGACTAGCCGCGGCTACGAGCAGTACTTC.

The genes are TRBV7-3 and TRBJ2-7; D tentatively fits TRBD1 or TRBD2 (6 bases each). Germline V gives CDR1 SGHTA, CDR2 FQGTGA. The CDR3 covers 15 residues. V lost 4 bases and J 3 bases, leaving 16 bases between the germline ends. Here the CDR3 reads CASSYAPGALYEQYF. In DNA, the CDR3 is TGTGCCAGCAGCTATGCTCCGGGGGCCCTCTACGAGCAGTACTTC. Full variable domain (remainder filled in from reference TRBV7-3 and TRBJ2-7): GAGVSQTPSNKVTEKGKYVELRCDPISGHTALYWYRQSLGQGPEFLIYFQGTGAADDSGLPNDRFFAVRPEGSVSTLKIQRTERGDSAVYLCASSYAPGALYEQYFGPGTRLTVT.

The chain is built from TRBV3-1 and TRBJ2-3, with 9 bases matching TRBD2. Germline V gene lookup returns CDR1 LGHDT and CDR2 YNNKEL (reference sequence). Losses at the gene ends were 5 bases for V and 7 bases for J; bases not matched to a gene: 10. The CDR3 length is 15 residues. Here the CDR3 reads CASSLRTSDLNTQYF. The CDR3 nucleotides read TGTGCCAGCAGCTTGCGGACTAGCGACCTCAATACGCAGTATTTT.

This chain joins TRBV7-2 and TRBJ1-1; no reliable D call. The CDR3 sequence is 15 residues long. CDR1 and CDR2 (germline): SGHTA, FQGNSA. V shed 4 bases and J shed 1 base, with 13 bases lying between them. The CDR3 DNA sequence: TGTGCCAGCAGCTGGGTTGGGGTTCCGAACACTGAAGCTTTCTTT. It translates to CASSWVGVPNTEAFF. The full variable domain, with the rest looked up from reference TRBV7-2 and TRBJ1-1, is GAGVSQSPSNKVTEKGKDVELRCDPISGHTALYWYRQSLGQGLEFLIYFQGNSAPDKSGLPSDRFSAERTGGSVSTLTIQRTQQEDSAVYLCASSWVGVPNTEAFFGQGTRLTVV.

This chain joins TRBV18 and TRBJ2-7; 12 bases are a match to TRBD2. CDR1 and CDR2 (germline): KGHSH, LQKENI. The CDR3 spans 15 residues. V was pared by 11 bases and J by 6 bases, with 14 bases of the junction left unmatched. The CDR3 protein is CASRGTSGSYVEQYF. For the CDR3, the DNA is TGTGCCTCCCGGGGGACTAGCGGGTCGTACGTCGAGCAGTACTTC. The full variable domain, completed using reference TRBV18 and TRBJ2-7, is NAGVMQNPRHLVRRRGQEARLRCSPMKGHSHVYWYRQLPEEGLKFMVYLQKENIIDESGMPKERFSAEFPKEGPSILRIQQVVRGDSAAYFCASRGTSGSYVEQYFGPGTRLTVT.

The CDR3 protein is CASSTRGPVGTGELFF. CDR3 sequence (DNA): TGTGCCAGCAGCACCCGTGGGCCAGTGGGGACCGGGGAGCTGTTTTTT. This sequence joins TRBV7-9 and TRBJ2-2; D is uncertain. Germline CDR1 reads SEHNR; CDR2 reads FQNEAQ (reference sequence). There are 16 residues in the CDR3. Trimming removed 5 bases from V and 5 bases from J, with 18 bases in between.

This clonotype was seen more than once but under ten times. The V and J genes are TRBV18 and TRBJ2-5; 7 bases fit TRBD2. The CDR3 sequence is 14 residues long. The germline V gene has CDR1 KGHSH and CDR2 LQKENI. V lost 9 bases to trimming and J lost 5 bases; unmatched junction nucleotides: 12. The CDR3 bases are TGTGCCAGTTCCTCCGGGAGGCAGGAGGAGACCCAGTACTTC. Translated, it gives CASSSGRQEETQYF.

At least ten counts were recorded for this clonotype. The chain is built from TRBV20-1 and TRBJ2-5; 7 bases align to TRBD1. The CDR3 covers 14 residues. Trimming cost V 1 base and J 2 bases; bases outside gene matches: 4. The V gene's germline CDR1 is DFQATT and CDR2 SNEGSKA (reference sequence). The CDR3, as DNA: TGCAGTGCTAGAGCTCCGGGACAGCAAGAGACCCAGTACTTC. Its translation: CSARAPGQQETQYF.

This clonotype came up a few times. The gene calls are TRBV9 and TRBJ2-3, with D perhaps TRBD2 (7 bases). Germline assignment: CDR1 SGDLS and CDR2 YYNGEE. Trimming stripped 0 bases from V and 2 bases from J, with 10 bases between. This CDR3 is 15 amino acids long. CDR3 residues: CASSVEGDYTDTQYF. The CDR3 bases are TGTGCCAGCAGCGTAGAGGGGGACTACACAGATACGCAGTATTTT.

This chain links TRBV5-6 with TRBJ2-1; D gene ambiguous. The CDR3 is 15 amino acids. Trimming left V 3 bases short and J 5 bases short, with 15 bases between. The V gene's germline CDR1 is SGHDT and CDR2 YYEEEE. As DNA, the CDR3 is TGTGCCAGCAGCTCTTACGCGCTGGTCAACAATGAGCAGTTCTTC. Translated: CASSSYALVNNEQFF.

At least ten counts were recorded for this clonotype. This chain joins TRBV27 and TRBJ2-3; D not certain. The CDR3 spans 14 residues. In germline, CDR1 is MNHEY, CDR2 SMNVEV (reference sequence). V gave up 1 base and J gave up 1 base, with 6 bases separating them. The CDR3 region has the DNA TGTGCCAGCAGTTTATACGACCGCACAGATACGCAGTATTTT. Protein sequence: CASSLYDRTDTQYF.

This clonotype showed up just once. The rearrangement uses TRBV24-1 and TRBJ1-5; TRBD1 aligns across 10 bases. V was clipped by 3 bases and J by 9 bases; unmatched bases: 4. The V gene's germline CDR1 is KGHDR and CDR2 SFDVKD. The CDR3 length is 14 residues. The CDR3 protein is CATSDEGQGTPQHF. The CDR3 region has the DNA TGTGCCACCAGTGATGAGGGACAGGGGACGCCCCAGCATTTT.